The TCR beta chain under discussion was sequenced for a study of OX40 agonist ivuxolimab in advanced cancers. About the full investigation: Ivuxolimab was a fully human IgG2 agonistic monoclonal antibody targeting the costimulatory receptor OX40 (CD134). Intravenous ivuxolimab was administered to patients every 2 weeks at six dose levels: 0.01, 0.1, 0.3, 1.5, 3 and 10 mg/kg. Prior anti-PD-1, anti-PD-L1 or anti-CTLA-4 therapy was permitted, and checkpoint inhibitors had been received by around 39% of dose-escalation patients. The dose-escalation cohort was roughly 87% male with a mean age of approximately 60 years, ranging from about 20 to 80. Partial responses occurred in three dose-escalation patients, of whom one had hepatocellular carcinoma and two had cutaneous melanoma. Of the approximately 50 patients in dose escalation, some 20 had hepatocellular carcinoma, some 15 had melanoma, 9 had renal cell carcinoma and 9 had head and neck cancer. The paper reports the monotherapy dose-escalation portion (N = 52 patients) of the phase I ivuxolimab trial. The purpose of peripheral TCRbeta sequencing was to test whether ivuxolimab changed TCR sequence diversity and led to clonal T-cell expansion.

The CDR3 holds 13 amino acids from the cysteine to the phenylalanine. The CDR3 DNA has 39 bases and is translated from base 1. Cut back by 4 bases and 3 bases, the V and J ends lie 6 bases apart. CDR1 and CDR2 are read off the germline V gene as SGHDN and FVKESK. For sequencing of the TCRbeta CDR3 region, genomic DNA was extracted from the sorted cells. The immunoSEQ Assay was used for sequencing of TCRbeta CDR3 regions. This is the immuneACCESS table as TCRdb keeps it, with only in-frame sequences that have V and J called. A part of the clones is gone; compared with another copy, unresolved V genes explain less than half, and the rest is unexplained. For this sample there are about 89,000 clones; approximately 91% appear just once. The top ten clones comprise 0.71% of the sample. Turning to this clone: It lacks a known antigen. One base away there is no much larger clone; base qualities are not given.

Broader findings and caveats from the paper: Low levels of normalized T-cell clonal expansion were also seen in some patients who did not respond. Antigen specificity was not determined for the clonally expanded peripheral T cells. After ivuxolimab, expanded clones were on average more numerous among CD8+ T cells than among CD4+ T cells. At doses from 0.1 to 3.0 mg/kg, clonal expansion was seen in both CD4+ and CD8+ blood T cells between baseline and week 6. Partial responders in the 0.1-3.0 mg/kg groups had among the lowest normalized peripheral clonal expansion, especially among CD8+ T cells.

The trial excluded patients who had a history of autoimmune disease or were on systemic immunosuppression. Peripheral blood for TCR sequencing was collected from all dose cohorts at baseline, on cycle 4 day 1, and on cycle 7 day 1. Samples were obtained from an open-label, multicenter, first-in-human phase I dose-escalation trial of ivuxolimab. Adults with locally advanced or metastatic melanoma, renal cell, hepatocellular, or head and neck squamous cell carcinoma were enrolled in the trial. Before TCR sequencing, CD4+ and CD8+ T cells were separately sorted from peripheral blood. The chain couples TRBV14 to TRBJ1-4; the D gene assignment is ambiguous. The sequence came from an adult with an advanced solid tumor such as melanoma, head and neck, liver or kidney cancer. The specimen was CD4+ or CD8+ T cells sorted from blood, collected in a trial of the OX40 agonist ivuxolimab. The CDR3 loop reads CASSRGSNEKLFF. The bases are TGTGCCAGCAGCCGGGGATCTAATGAAAAACTGTTTTTT.